This is a list of T cell receptor beta chains from one sample in a study of OX40 agonist ivuxolimab in advanced cancers. Repertoires were generated with immunoSEQ multiplex PCR, while TCRdb's copy carries only in-frame clones and drops some. The table has about 53,000 clones, roughly 73% seen once. Specimen: CD4+ or CD8+ T cells sorted from blood, collected in a trial of the OX40 agonist ivuxolimab. Receptor source: an adult with an advanced solid tumor such as melanoma, head and neck, liver or kidney cancer. Each CDR3 is given with its conserved first and last residue. The D gene is left open where the match is weak. The size field is filled for only some rows; it gives once, few, many or a size class.

CDR3 DNA: TGCGCCAGCAGTGACGGAAGCTCCTATAATTCACCCCTCCACTTT
CDR3 protein: CASSDGSSYNSPLHF
clone size: .
V gene: TRBV10-1
J gene: TRBJ1-6
D gene: .

CDR3 DNA: TGTGCCAGCAGCCCAATCCTACAGGGGGTAACCTACGAGCAGTACTTC
CDR3 protein: CASSPILQGVTYEQYF
clone size: .
V gene: TRBV11-2
J gene: TRBJ2-7
D gene: TRBD1

CDR3 DNA: TGTGCCAGCAGCTTAGCGCGGGGGTCCGGGGAGCTGTTTTTT
CDR3 protein: CASSLARGSGELFF
clone size: few
V gene: TRBV7-2
J gene: TRBJ2-2
D gene: TRBD2

CDR3 DNA: TGTGCCAGCAGCTTAGACGGTAGCAGCTATGGCTACACCTTC
CDR3 protein: CASSLDGSSYGYTF
clone size: few
V gene: TRBV7-9
J gene: TRBJ1-2
D gene: .

CDR3 DNA: TGCGCCAGCAGATTCCTCACGAACACTGAAGCTTTCTTT
CDR3 protein: CASRFLTNTEAFF
clone size: .
V gene: TRBV5-1
J gene: TRBJ1-1
D gene: .

CDR3 DNA: TGTGCCAGCTCACCCTCGGGACTAGAAGGGACCCAGTACTTC
CDR3 protein: CASSPSGLEGTQYF
clone size: few
V gene: TRBV18
J gene: TRBJ2-5
D gene: TRBD2

CDR3 DNA: TGTGCCAGCAGTGGGTCGGGTGTGAACAATGAGCAGTTCTTC
CDR3 protein: CASSGSGVNNEQFF
clone size: once
V gene: TRBV7-9
J gene: TRBJ2-1
D gene: .

CDR3 DNA: TGTGCCAGCAGTTACTCAGGCGGGGGGAACACCGGGGAGCTGTTTTTT
CDR3 protein: CASSYSGGGNTGELFF
clone size: .
V gene: TRBV6-5
J gene: TRBJ2-2
D gene: TRBD2

CDR3 DNA: TGCGCCAGCAGCGTGGACAGGGTAGGAGGCTACACCTTC
CDR3 protein: CASSVDRVGGYTF
clone size: few
V gene: TRBV5-1
J gene: TRBJ1-2
D gene: TRBD1

CDR3 DNA: TGCGCCAGCGTAGCGGACGGAACCCCTAGCACAGATACGCAGTATTTT
CDR3 protein: CASVADGTPSTDTQYF
clone size: .
V gene: TRBV4-1
J gene: TRBJ2-3
D gene: .

CDR3 DNA: TGTGCCAGCAGTTATTTAGGGCTCACTAATGAAAAACTGTTTTTT
CDR3 protein: CASSYLGLTNEKLFF
clone size: .
V gene: TRBV6-5
J gene: TRBJ1-4
D gene: .

CDR3 DNA: TGTGCCAGCAGCCCCGGGACGGCTAACTATGGCTACACCTTC
CDR3 protein: CASSPGTANYGYTF
clone size: .
V gene: TRBV5-5
J gene: TRBJ1-2
D gene: .

CDR3 DNA: TGTGCCAGCAGGAGTTGGACAGCGAACACTGAAGCTTTCTTT
CDR3 protein: CASRSWTANTEAFF
clone size: .
V gene: TRBV5-4
J gene: TRBJ1-1
D gene: .

CDR3 DNA: TGTGCCAGCAGCTTGGTAGGAGACGAGCAGTACTTC
CDR3 protein: CASSLVGDEQYF
clone size: .
V gene: TRBV5-5
J gene: TRBJ2-7
D gene: .

CDR3 DNA: TGTGCCATCAGTGAGAGGGATACGCAGTATTTT
CDR3 protein: CAISERDTQYF
clone size: .
V gene: TRBV10-3
J gene: TRBJ2-3
D gene: .

CDR3 DNA: TGTGCCAGCAGTCACTCGAGGGACAGGGTTGGCTACACCTTC
CDR3 protein: CASSHSRDRVGYTF
clone size: .
V gene: TRBV6-6
J gene: TRBJ1-2
D gene: TRBD1

CDR3 DNA: TGTGCCAGCAGTCCGCTGACAGGGAGGATGACTGAAGCTTTCTTT
CDR3 protein: CASSPLTGRMTEAFF
clone size: once
V gene: TRBV27
J gene: TRBJ1-1
D gene: TRBD1

CDR3 DNA: TGTGCCTTGACACAGAACTACATGAACACTGAAGCTTTCTTT
CDR3 protein: CALTQNYMNTEAFF
clone size: .
V gene: TRBV30
J gene: TRBJ1-1
D gene: .

CDR3 DNA: TGTGCCAGCAGCGTCCAGGGGGACAATCAGCCCCAGCATTTT
CDR3 protein: CASSVQGDNQPQHF
clone size: .
V gene: TRBV9
J gene: TRBJ1-5
D gene: TRBD1

CDR3 DNA: TGTGCCAGCAGCCCACCACCAGGGAGGGAGCTGTTTTTT
CDR3 protein: CASSPPPGRELFF
clone size: few
V gene: TRBV7-2
J gene: TRBJ2-2
D gene: .

CDR3 DNA: TGTGCCAGCAGCCCCTCCGGGACAGGGCTTACCAAAAACATTCAGTACTTC
CDR3 protein: CASSPSGTGLTKNIQYF
clone size: .
V gene: TRBV11-2
J gene: TRBJ2-4
D gene: TRBD1

CDR3 DNA: TGTGCCAGCAGCCCGAGGGGGTGGGCCCAAGAGACCCAGTACTTC
CDR3 protein: CASSPRGWAQETQYF
clone size: once
V gene: TRBV11-2
J gene: TRBJ2-5
D gene: .

CDR3 DNA: TGTGCCAGCACCTCGGGTCGGACAGGGGAGAATGGCTACACCTTC
CDR3 protein: CASTSGRTGENGYTF
clone size: .
V gene: TRBV27
J gene: TRBJ1-2
D gene: TRBD1

CDR3 DNA: TGTGCCAGCTCACGTGATAGCGGGAGAGGCGAGCAGTACTTC
CDR3 protein: CASSRDSGRGEQYF
clone size: .
V gene: TRBV27
J gene: TRBJ2-7
D gene: TRBD2

CDR3 DNA: TGTGCCTGGTCCCGTCAGGGGAGGTTCGAAAAACTGTTTTTT
CDR3 protein: CAWSRQGRFEKLFF
clone size: .
V gene: TRBV30
J gene: TRBJ1-4
D gene: .

CDR3 DNA: TGTGCCTGGAGGCGGACACTAGCGGGATACGAGCAGTACTTC
CDR3 protein: CAWRRTLAGYEQYF
clone size: once
V gene: TRBV30
J gene: TRBJ2-7
D gene: TRBD2

CDR3 DNA: TGTGCCAGCAGCTACAGGGCTGAGACCCAGTACTTC
CDR3 protein: CASSYRAETQYF
clone size: .
V gene: TRBV7-2
J gene: TRBJ2-5
D gene: .

CDR3 DNA: TGTGCCAGCAGCTTAGCGCACGGGGAATTCTCCTACGAGCAGTACTTC
CDR3 protein: CASSLAHGEFSYEQYF
clone size: .
V gene: TRBV7-9
J gene: TRBJ2-7
D gene: .

CDR3 DNA: TGTGCCAGCAGCGCCGGGGAAAATCCCTTCTACGAGCAGTACTTC
CDR3 protein: CASSAGENPFYEQYF
clone size: few
V gene: TRBV9
J gene: TRBJ2-7
D gene: .

CDR3 DNA: TGCGCCAGCAGCCCGCGGCGGGAAAACACCATATATTTT
CDR3 protein: CASSPRRENTIYF
clone size: .
V gene: TRBV4-1
J gene: TRBJ1-3
D gene: .

CDR3 DNA: TGCGCCAGCAGCCAAAGGACAGGGACCTACGAGCAGTACTTC
CDR3 protein: CASSQRTGTYEQYF
clone size: once
V gene: TRBV4-1
J gene: TRBJ2-7
D gene: TRBD1

CDR3 DNA: TGCGCCAGCAGCTTCGCGGCAAACACTGAAGCTTTCTTT
CDR3 protein: CASSFAANTEAFF
clone size: .
V gene: TRBV5-1
J gene: TRBJ1-1
D gene: .

CDR3 DNA: TGTGCCAGCAGTCCCCGGGTCGGCGATTTGTTATCCAATAGCAATCAGCCCCAGCATTTT
CDR3 protein: CASSPRVGDLLSNSNQPQHF
clone size: .
V gene: TRBV27
J gene: TRBJ1-5
D gene: .

CDR3 DNA: TGCGCCAGCAGTGAGCGGGTAGACGGCGAGCAGTACTTC
CDR3 protein: CASSERVDGEQYF
clone size: .
V gene: TRBV10-1
J gene: TRBJ2-7
D gene: .

CDR3 DNA: TGTGCCAGCAGGAGGGGTGGGACAACCGGGGAGCTGTTTTTT
CDR3 protein: CASRRGGTTGELFF
clone size: .
V gene: TRBV6-5
J gene: TRBJ2-2
D gene: .

CDR3 DNA: TGTGCCACCAGCAGAGATCACCAGGGGGCTGGGGCCAACGTCCTGACTTTC
CDR3 protein: CATSRDHQGAGANVLTF
clone size: once
V gene: TRBV15
J gene: TRBJ2-6
D gene: TRBD1

CDR3 DNA: TGCGCCAGCAGCCAGTTGGATCTGGGTTTTAAACGGAACACTGAAGCTTTCTTT
CDR3 protein: CASSQLDLGFKRNTEAFF
clone size: .
V gene: TRBV4-1
J gene: TRBJ1-1
D gene: .

CDR3 DNA: TGTGCCAGCAGCCCTACAGGGTTGCACACCATATATTTT
CDR3 protein: CASSPTGLHTIYF
clone size: .
V gene: TRBV7-7
J gene: TRBJ1-3
D gene: .

CDR3 DNA: TGCGCCAGCAGCCCCAGCGCCCAGGATACGCAGTATTTT
CDR3 protein: CASSPSAQDTQYF
clone size: .
V gene: TRBV5-1
J gene: TRBJ2-3
D gene: .

CDR3 DNA: TGCGCCAGCAGCCCGCCCCTAGCGGGAGTAAATGAGCAGTTCTTC
CDR3 protein: CASSPPLAGVNEQFF
clone size: .
V gene: TRBV5-1
J gene: TRBJ2-1
D gene: TRBD2

CDR3 DNA: TGCGCCAGCAGTCCAGCGCGGGGGAGAGGTACTGAAGCTTTCTTT
CDR3 protein: CASSPARGRGTEAFF
clone size: .
V gene: TRBV10-1
J gene: TRBJ1-1
D gene: .

CDR3 DNA: TGTGCCAGCAGTCTCCGGGGGTCCTCCGAGCAGTACTTC
CDR3 protein: CASSLRGSSEQYF
clone size: .
V gene: TRBV6-6
J gene: TRBJ2-7
D gene: .

CDR3 DNA: TGTGCCAGCAGCCCCCGACGGGACAGGGGGACCTCAAACTATGGCTACACCTTC
CDR3 protein: CASSPRRDRGTSNYGYTF
clone size: .
V gene: TRBV2
J gene: TRBJ1-2
D gene: TRBD1

CDR3 DNA: TGTGCCAGCAGCCGCGGACTAGCGGGGGCCCTGGGGTGGGAGCAGTTCTTC
CDR3 protein: CASSRGLAGALGWEQFF
clone size: .
V gene: TRBV28
J gene: TRBJ2-1
D gene: TRBD2

CDR3 DNA: TGTGCCAGCAGCCCAGGAGTAGACTGGACTGAAGCTTTCTTT
CDR3 protein: CASSPGVDWTEAFF
clone size: .
V gene: TRBV7-2
J gene: TRBJ1-1
D gene: .

CDR3 DNA: TGTGCCAGCAGTCGAGGGTACGGCTATGGCTACACCTTC
CDR3 protein: CASSRGYGYGYTF
clone size: .
V gene: TRBV4-2
J gene: TRBJ1-2
D gene: .

CDR3 DNA: TGTGCCAGCAGCATACTAGCGGGAGTTTCCTACGAGCAGTACTTC
CDR3 protein: CASSILAGVSYEQYF
clone size: once
V gene: TRBV7-2
J gene: TRBJ2-7
D gene: TRBD2

CDR3 DNA: TGTGCCACCGGGACAGGGGAAAGTTCCCCCTATGGCTACACCTTC
CDR3 protein: CATGTGESSPYGYTF
clone size: .
V gene: TRBV19
J gene: TRBJ1-2
D gene: TRBD1

CDR3 DNA: TGCGCCAGCAGCCCAGGGACAGCCCAAAACTTTCGTGGCTACACCTTC
CDR3 protein: CASSPGTAQNFRGYTF
clone size: .
V gene: TRBV4-3
J gene: TRBJ1-2
D gene: TRBD1

CDR3 DNA: TGTGCCAGCAGCTTCGTTAGTCGGCCCTACAATGAGCAGTTCTTC
CDR3 protein: CASSFVSRPYNEQFF
clone size: few
V gene: TRBV5-6
J gene: TRBJ2-1
D gene: .

CDR3 DNA: TGTGCCAGCAGCGTTGACTCCAGGACGACCAATGAGCAGTTCTTC
CDR3 protein: CASSVDSRTTNEQFF
clone size: .
V gene: TRBV9
J gene: TRBJ2-1
D gene: .

CDR3 DNA: TGTGCCAGTAGTATGGTGACAGGTGGTGAAAAACTGTTTTTT
CDR3 protein: CASSMVTGGEKLFF
clone size: .
V gene: TRBV19
J gene: TRBJ1-4
D gene: .